Here is one T cell receptor beta chain with its context. The CDR3 totals 16 residues. V shed 0 bases, J shed 1 base, and the junction held 5 bases outside the gene matches. Germline CDR1 SGHTA, CDR2 FQGNSA. The data were obtained in a study of T cells in Graves' hyperthyroidism and ophthalmopathy. Patients with ophthalmopathy all had a Clinical Activity Score of at least 3, a NOSPECS grade of at least 4 and duration under 3 months. Uncontrolled infection, other autoimmune disease, pregnancy or lactation barred patients from enrollment. Authors of the study amplified TCR beta CDR3 regions from RNA transcripts. When the TCR CDR3 underwent first-round RT-PCR, the HTBI primer set was used. TCRdb itself ran the multiplex PCR reads through MiXCR, one entry per CDR3 protein. The sample records 550,000 to 700,000 distinct CDR3 sequences, roughly 14% being singletons.

The sample taken for sequencing was blood. The source is a woman aged 40-49 years with Graves' ophthalmopathy. The rearrangement links TRBV7-2 to TRBJ2-5, with 7 bases aligning to TRBD2. CDR3 region: CASSLAASGFQETQYF. The DNA of the CDR3 is TGTGCCAGCAGCTTAGCGGCTAGCGGCTTCCAAGAGACCCAGTACTTC.